The entry below describes one TCR beta chain. What it binds is not known. Germline values: CDR1 SGHKS, CDR2 YYEKEE (reference sequence). The CDR3 runs 14 residues. V lost 0 bases, J lost 4 bases, and 0 bases stayed unmatched. Sequence data for DNA of cultured CD4+ T cells were generated by the Oncomine TCR Beta short-read assay. TCRdb passed the PCR reads through MiXCR, listing each CDR3 protein once. In the table there are 4,000 to 4,500 distinct CDR3 sequences, about 20% of which are singletons. Treatment specified: roughly ten-day PBMC culture with coronavirus spike peptide pools or control peptides (ViraFEST assay). The sample belongs to a study of vaccination and CD4 T cells after COVID-19. Study results and limitations: For convalescent patients, 304 of the 307 vaccine-specific clones analyzed were classified as spike mono-reactive.

The input for sequencing was CD4+ T cells from blood, cultured in vitro, taken after SARS-CoV-2 vaccination. The V gene is TRBV5-5, the J gene TRBJ1-5; 8 bases map to TRBD1. This TCR came from a human donor who had recovered from COVID-19. The CDR3 spells CASSLGTGNQPQHF. The CDR3 DNA sequence: TGTGCCAGCAGCTTGGGGACAGGGAATCAGCCCCAGCATTTT.